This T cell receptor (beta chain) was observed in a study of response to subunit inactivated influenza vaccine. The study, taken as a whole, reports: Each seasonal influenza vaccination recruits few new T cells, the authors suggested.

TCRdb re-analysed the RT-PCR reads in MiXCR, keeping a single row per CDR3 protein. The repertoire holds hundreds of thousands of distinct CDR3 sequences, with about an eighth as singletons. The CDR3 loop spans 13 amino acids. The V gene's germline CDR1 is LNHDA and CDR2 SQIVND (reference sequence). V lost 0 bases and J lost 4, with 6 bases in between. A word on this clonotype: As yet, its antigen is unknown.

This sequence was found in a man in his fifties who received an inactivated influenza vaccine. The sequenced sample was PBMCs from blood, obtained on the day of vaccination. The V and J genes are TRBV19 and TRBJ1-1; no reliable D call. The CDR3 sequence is CASSIEGITEAFF. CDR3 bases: TGTGCCAGTAGTATAGAAGGGATCACTGAAGCTTTCTTT.